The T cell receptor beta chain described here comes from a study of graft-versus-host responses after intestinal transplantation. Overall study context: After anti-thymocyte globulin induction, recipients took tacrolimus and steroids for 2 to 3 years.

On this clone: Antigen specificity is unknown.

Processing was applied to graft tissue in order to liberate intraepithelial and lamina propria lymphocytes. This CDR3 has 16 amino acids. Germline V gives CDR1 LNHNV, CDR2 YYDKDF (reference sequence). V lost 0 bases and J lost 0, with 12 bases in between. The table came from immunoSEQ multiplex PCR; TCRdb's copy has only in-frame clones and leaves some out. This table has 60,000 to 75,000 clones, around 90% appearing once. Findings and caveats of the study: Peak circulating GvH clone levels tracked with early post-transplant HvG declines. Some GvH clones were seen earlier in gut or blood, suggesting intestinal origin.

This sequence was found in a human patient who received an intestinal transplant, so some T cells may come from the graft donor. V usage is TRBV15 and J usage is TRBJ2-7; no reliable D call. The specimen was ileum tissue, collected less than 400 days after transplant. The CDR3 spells CATSRDWVDHSYEQYF. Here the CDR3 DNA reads TGTGCCACCAGCAGAGATTGGGTCGATCACTCCTACGAGCAGTACTTC.